The 21 T cell receptor beta chains reported below all come from one sample, sequenced in a study of T cell responses to AZD1222 COVID-19 vaccine. The data were produced by immunoSEQ multiplex PCR, yet TCRdb's version contains in-frame clones alone and is incomplete. The sample includes more than 95,000 clones, about nine tenths of them seen just once. This material consisted of peripheral blood, taken on day 0 of AZD1222 vaccination. These receptors were collected from an adult in good health.

The V call is TRBV5-4, the J call TRBJ2-5; the D gene is possibly TRBD1 (6 bases). Germline CDR1 reads SGHNT; CDR2 reads YYREEE (reference sequence). This CDR3 is built from 14 residues. V was pared by 2 bases and J by 5 bases, with 13 bases between. The chain's CDR3 is CASSFRQEAETQYF. In DNA, the CDR3 is TGTGCCAGCAGCTTTAGACAGGAGGCGGAGACCCAGTACTTC.

Regarding this clone: At one end, the junction sequence differs from germline, possibly due to a read error. The CDR3 DNA follows: TGTGCCTGCCAAGGGGGCTCTTGGGCCAACGTCCTGACTTTC. It codes for CACQGGSWANVLTF. The V gene is TRBV30, the J gene TRBJ2-6; TRBD1 matches at 7 bases. The length of the CDR3 is 14 residues. Germline loops: CDR1 GTSNPN, CDR2 SVGIG (reference sequence).

The V gene is TRBV30, the J gene TRBJ2-1; D is possibly TRBD2 (5 bases). CDR3 length: 16 amino acids. The V end was cut by 5 bases, the J end by 3 bases, with 20 bases between. The V gene's germline CDR1 is GTSNPN and CDR2 SVGIG (reference sequence). The CDR3 DNA reads as TGTGCCTGGTCTCCACGTAGGACTTTATACTACAATGAGCAGTTCTTC. Its translation: CAWSPRRTLYYNEQFF.

This clone was seen only a few times. The rearrangement uses TRBV19 and TRBJ2-1; the D gene is possibly TRBD2 (6 bases). V lost 1 base, J lost 0 bases, and 19 bases lay in between. The CDR3 runs 19 residues. The germline V gene encodes CDR1 LNHDA and CDR2 SQIVND (reference sequence). CDR3 amino acids: CASSIGRFRRDSSYNEQFF. The DNA for the CDR3 is TGTGCCAGTAGTATAGGAAGGTTTCGGCGGGATAGCTCCTACAATGAGCAGTTCTTC. The whole variable domain, filled in from reference TRBV19 and TRBJ2-1, reads DGGITQSPKYLFRKEGQNVTLSCEQNLNHDAMYWYRQDPGQGLRLIYYSQIVNDFQKGDIAEGYSVSREKKESFPLTVTSAQKNPTAFYLCASSIGRFRRDSSYNEQFFGPGTRLTVL.

The chain couples TRBV27 to TRBJ1-3, with 7 bases identical to TRBD1. The CDR3 covers 15 residues. The V and J ends lost 1 base and 4 bases, in that order; junction bases with no gene match: 4. Germline V gene data show CDR1 as MNHEY and CDR2 as SMNVEV (reference sequence). The CDR3 loop is CASSLFSRGGNTIYF. The CDR3 region has the DNA TGTGCCAGCAGTTTATTCTCCAGGGGGGGAAACACCATATATTTT.

The chain recombines TRBV12-3 or TRBV12-4 with TRBJ1-1; TRBD1 is a possible D gene (5 bases). V lost 5 bases and J lost 1, with 8 bases in between. The CDR3 extends over 13 amino acids. The CDR3, as DNA: TGTGCCAGCAGTGCTACAGGGAACACTGAAGCTTTCTTT. Its translation is CASSATGNTEAFF.

The chain carries TRBV30 and TRBJ1-2; D call uncertain. V was trimmed by 2 bases and J by 7 bases, leaving 17 bases between them. Germline V gives CDR1 GTSNPN, CDR2 SVGIG (reference sequence). The CDR3 length is 14 residues. CDR3 amino acids: CAWSLAHNGGGYTF. CDR3 DNA sequence: TGTGCCTGGAGTTTGGCCCACAACGGAGGTGGCTACACCTTC.

V usage is TRBV5-1 and J usage is TRBJ1-2; D is possibly TRBD1 (5 bases). CDR1 is SGHRS, CDR2 YFSETQ, per germline. The CDR3 covers 14 residues. The V end lost 2 bases, the J end lost 3 bases, and 11 bases lay between the germline ends. The CDR3 protein is CASSFGTDYYGYTF. CDR3 DNA: TGCGCCAGCAGCTTTGGGACGGATTACTATGGCTACACCTTC.

The chain combines TRBV27 with TRBJ2-3; a weak D match, TRBD2 (5 bases). Germline V lookup: CDR1 MNHEY, CDR2 SMNVEV (reference sequence). V was trimmed by 0 bases and J by 2 bases, leaving 6 bases between them. This CDR3 is built from 14 residues. The CDR3 protein is CASSLSGNTDTQYF. CDR3 DNA sequence: TGTGCCAGCAGTTTATCCGGGAACACAGATACGCAGTATTTT.

This clone was counted only a few times. V usage is TRBV7-2 and J usage is TRBJ1-5, with D hard to call. This CDR3 has 14 amino acids. Trimming removed 5 bases from V and 0 bases from J, with 8 bases in between. Germline V gives CDR1 SGHTA, CDR2 FQGNSA. CDR3 nucleotides: TGTGCCAGCAGCGAATTCTATAGCAATCAGCCCCAGCATTTT. This translates into CASSEFYSNQPQHF.

This chain joins TRBV7-2 and TRBJ1-1; TRBD1 agrees at 7 bases. This CDR3 is 14 amino acids long. After removal of 5 bases from V and 11 bases from J, the junction contained 14 bases not matched to a gene. CDR1 and CDR2 from the germline V gene are SGHTA and FQGNSA. The DNA for the CDR3 is TGTGCCAGCAGCGCCAGGGGGACAAGTGTGCGGGCTTTCTTT. It translates to CASSARGTSVRAFF.

This rearrangement joins TRBV4-3 to TRBJ2-7; D is unclear. Trimming left V 1 base short and J 3 bases short, with 13 bases between. Germline CDR1 LGHNA, CDR2 YSLEER. The CDR3 is 15 amino acids. The CDR3 sequence is CASSQAAGSYYEQYF. The CDR3, as DNA: TGCGCCAGCAGCCAAGCGGCAGGTTCCTACTACGAGCAGTACTTC.

CDR3 in amino acids: CASSLKVGGGDTQYF. For the CDR3, the DNA is TGTGCCAGCAGCTTAAAGGTCGGGGGAGGAGATACGCAGTATTTT. This rearrangement joins TRBV5-6 to TRBJ2-3; D may be TRBD2 (6 bases). The CDR3 runs to 15 residues. V was cut by 2 bases and J by 5 bases, with 15 bases left in between. CDR1 and CDR2 (germline): SGHDT, YYEEEE.

V usage is TRBV6-5 and J usage is TRBJ2-7; D is possibly TRBD1 or TRBD2 (5 bases each). Germline CDR1 and CDR2: MNHEY and SVGAGI. This CDR3 region has 15 residues. V gave up 0 bases and J gave up 2 bases, with 11 bases separating them. CDR3 sequence (DNA): TGTGCCAGCAGTTACTCGGGGACCGGAACCTACGAGCAGTACTTC. This gives the protein CASSYSGTGTYEQYF.

This clone was detected only once. The chain uses TRBV9 and TRBJ2-1; D not resolved. The germline CDR1 and CDR2 sequences are SGDLS and YYNGEE. This CDR3 has 16 amino acids. Trimming cost V 0 bases and J 2 bases, with 12 bases left between them. The CDR3 coding sequence is TGTGCCAGCAGCGTAGTCCCGGAGCCCCCCTACAATGAGCAGTTCTTC. This translates into CASSVVPEPPYNEQFF. Combining the CDR3 with reference TRBV9 and TRBJ2-1 gives the whole variable domain DSGVTQTPKHLITATGQRVTLRCSPRSGDLSVYWYQQSLDQGLQFLIQYYNGEERAKGNILERFSAQQFPDLHSELNLSSLELGDSALYFCASSVVPEPPYNEQFFGPGTRLTVL.

This clone was picked up one time. The chain links TRBV6-2 or TRBV6-3 to TRBJ1-2; D remains unclear. Germline V gives CDR1 MNHEY, CDR2 SVGEGT. The CDR3 spans 10 residues. Between the trimmed V and J ends, which lost 2 bases and 13 bases, there was a span of 8 bases. CDR3 protein: CASSYTQGTF. CDR3 DNA sequence: TGTGCCAGCAGTTACACCCAAGGCACCTTC.

The chain has TRBV9 and TRBJ1-1; D is possibly TRBD1 (5 bases). V was trimmed by 0 bases and J by 4 bases, leaving 13 bases between them. The CDR3 consists of 15 residues. Germline-derived CDR1 and CDR2 are SGDLS and YYNGEE. The CDR3 nucleotides read TGTGCCAGCAGCGTAGGACAGCAAGTAACCACTGAAGCTTTCTTT. Protein: CASSVGQQVTTEAFF.

This clone was seen once. J is TRBJ2-1 and V is TRBV27; the D is unclear. CDR3 length: 12 residues. V dropped 3 bases and J dropped 10 bases, with 10 bases sitting between them. Germline CDR1 MNHEY, CDR2 SMNVEV (reference sequence). The CDR3 sequence is CASSFVGYEQFF. CDR3 DNA: TGTGCCAGCAGTTTTGTGGGATACGAGCAGTTCTTC.

The rearrangement uses TRBV28 and TRBJ1-1, with TRBD1 identical over 9 bases. The CDR3 has 14 residues. Germline V gene lookup returns CDR1 MDHEN and CDR2 SYDVKM. Trimming cost V 9 bases and J 0 bases; bases outside gene matches: 5. The CDR3 nucleotides are TGTGCCAGTCTCCGGGACAGGGTGAACACTGAAGCTTTCTTT. It is translated as CASLRDRVNTEAFF.

The genes are TRBV27 and TRBJ1-5; no definite D call. Germline loops: CDR1 MNHEY, CDR2 SMNVEV (reference sequence). The V and J ends lost 3 bases and 1 base respectively, with 4 bases between them. This CDR3 is 13 amino acids long. The CDR3 coding sequence is TGTGCCAGCAGTTTGTGGAGCAATCAGCCCCAGCATTTT. Residues: CASSLWSNQPQHF.

This clone was detected only once. V gene TRBV4-1 combines with J gene TRBJ2-7; D gene ambiguous. The CDR3 length is 17 residues. The V gene lost 0 bases and the J gene lost 3 bases, with 18 bases spanning the gap. CDR1 is MGHRA and CDR2 is YSYEKL in the germline V gene. CDR3 sequence (DNA): TGCGCCAGCAGCCAAGATGTGGGTATTTTGTCCAACTACGAGCAGTACTTC. It specifies CASSQDVGILSNYEQYF.